The clone carrying this T cell receptor (beta chain) was observed once. Germline lookup yields CDR1 MNHEY and CDR2 SMNVEV (reference sequence). Trimming removed 5 bases at V and 0 bases at J, with 13 bases between. The CDR3 is 15 residues long. Original analysis: Reference gene primers were amplified, and this amplification served to estimate nucleated cell counts. Measured with immunoSEQ multiplex PCR; TCRdb has only the in-frame clones, and not every one. The DNA gave D and trimming, while V, J and clone size come from that table. Of more than 150,000 clones listed, around 84% were seen once; the top ten hold approximately 15%. This sample was included in a study of blood T cell repertoires in COVID-19. At the level of the study: The samples span acute and convalescent COVID-19 from the United States, Italy and Spain. PBMCs, B-cell-depleted T cells, or T cells provided the cDNA or gDNA that made up the material.

The TCR sequence derives from a man aged 30 to 45 with active or convalescent COVID-19. Sequencing used peripheral blood. The rearrangement uses TRBV27 and TRBJ1-1; D gene ambiguous. CDR3 sequence (DNA): TGTGCCAGCAGTCCCGGGTGGCCGATGAACACTGAAGCTTTCTTT. Amino acids: CASSPGWPMNTEAFF.